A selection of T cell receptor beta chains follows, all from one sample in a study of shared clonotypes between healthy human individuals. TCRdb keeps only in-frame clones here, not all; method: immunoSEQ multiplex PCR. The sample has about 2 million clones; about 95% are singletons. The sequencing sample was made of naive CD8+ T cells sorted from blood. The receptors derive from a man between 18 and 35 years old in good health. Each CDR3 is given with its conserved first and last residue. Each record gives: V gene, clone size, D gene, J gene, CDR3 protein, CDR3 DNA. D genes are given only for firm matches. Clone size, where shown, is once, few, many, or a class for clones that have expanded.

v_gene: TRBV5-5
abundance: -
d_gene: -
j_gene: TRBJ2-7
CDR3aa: CASSLTYPYEQYF
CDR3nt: TGTGCCAGCAGCTTGACTTACCCCTACGAGCAGTACTTC

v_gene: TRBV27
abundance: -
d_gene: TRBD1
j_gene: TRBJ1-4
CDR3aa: CASSQDREWTNEKLFF
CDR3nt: TGTGCCAGCAGTCAGGACAGGGAATGGACTAATGAAAAACTGTTTTTT

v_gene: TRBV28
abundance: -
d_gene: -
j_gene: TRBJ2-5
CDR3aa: CASSLISPLPGAPETQYF
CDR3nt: TGTGCCAGCAGTTTAATTTCTCCCCTCCCGGGGGCTCCAGAGACCCAGTACTTC

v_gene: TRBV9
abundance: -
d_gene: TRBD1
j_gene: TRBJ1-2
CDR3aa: CASSAARDRVVSGYTF
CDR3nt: TGTGCCAGCAGCGCGGCCCGGGACAGGGTGGTATCTGGCTACACCTTC

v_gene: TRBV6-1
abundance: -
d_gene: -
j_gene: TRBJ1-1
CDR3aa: CASSGDRNTEAFF
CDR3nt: TGTGCCAGCAGTGGCGACAGGAACACTGAAGCTTTCTTT

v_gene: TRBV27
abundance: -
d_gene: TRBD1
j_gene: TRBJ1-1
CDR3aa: CASSASYRGTEAFF
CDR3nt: TGTGCCAGCAGTGCCTCCTACAGGGGAACTGAAGCTTTCTTT

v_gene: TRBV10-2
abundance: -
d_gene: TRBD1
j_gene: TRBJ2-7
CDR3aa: CASRDRGSYEQYF
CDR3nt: TGCGCCAGCAGGGACAGGGGGTCCTACGAGCAGTACTTC

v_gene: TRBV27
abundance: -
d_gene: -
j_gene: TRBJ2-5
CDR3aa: CASSLMGSQETQYF
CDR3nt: TGTGCCAGCAGTTTAATGGGGTCTCAAGAGACCCAGTACTTC

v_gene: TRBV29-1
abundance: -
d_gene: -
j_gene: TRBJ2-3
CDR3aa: CSVDFPLGTEGSRSTDTQYF
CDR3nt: TGCAGCGTTGACTTCCCCCTCGGGACCGAAGGGAGTAGGAGCACAGATACGCAGTATTTT

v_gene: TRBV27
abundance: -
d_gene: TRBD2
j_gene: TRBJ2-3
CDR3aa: CASSLLLSGGPSDTQYF
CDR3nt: TGTGCCAGCAGTTTATTGTTGTCGGGAGGGCCGTCAGATACGCAGTATTTT

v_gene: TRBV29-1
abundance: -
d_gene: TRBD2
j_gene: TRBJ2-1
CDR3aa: CSVEDLMGGPDNEQFF
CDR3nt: TGCAGCGTTGAAGATCTAATGGGAGGGCCTGACAATGAGCAGTTCTTC

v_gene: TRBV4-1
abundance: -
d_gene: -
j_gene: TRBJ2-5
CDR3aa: CASSQAPGFGETQYF
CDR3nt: TGCGCCAGCAGCCAAGCGCCAGGGTTCGGGGAGACCCAGTACTTC

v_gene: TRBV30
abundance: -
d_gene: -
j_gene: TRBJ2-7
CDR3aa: CAWSVQGFDEQYF
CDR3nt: TGTGCCTGGAGTGTACAGGGATTTGACGAGCAGTACTTC

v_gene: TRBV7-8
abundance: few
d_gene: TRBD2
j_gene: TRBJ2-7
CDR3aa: CASSLVAGGTYEQYF
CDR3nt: TGTGCCAGCAGCTTAGTAGCGGGAGGTACCTACGAGCAGTACTTC

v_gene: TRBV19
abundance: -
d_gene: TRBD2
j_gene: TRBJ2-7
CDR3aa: CASSMGAGAYEQYF
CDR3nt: TGTGCCAGTAGTATGGGAGCGGGAGCCTACGAGCAGTACTTC

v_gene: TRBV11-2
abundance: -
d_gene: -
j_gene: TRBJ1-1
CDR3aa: CASSLGSVLMNTEAFF
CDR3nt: TGTGCCAGCAGCTTAGGCTCAGTACTCATGAACACTGAAGCTTTCTTT

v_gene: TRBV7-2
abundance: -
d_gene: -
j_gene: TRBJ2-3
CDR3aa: CASSLGGMDTQYF
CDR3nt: TGTGCCAGCAGCTTAGGTGGCATGGATACGCAGTATTTT

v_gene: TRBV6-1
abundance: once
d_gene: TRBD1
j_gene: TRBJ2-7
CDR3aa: CASSGTGGSYEQYF
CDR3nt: TGTGCCAGCAGCGGGACAGGGGGTTCCTACGAGCAGTACTTC

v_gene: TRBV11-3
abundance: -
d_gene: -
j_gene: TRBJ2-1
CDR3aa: CASSPGTHHEQFF
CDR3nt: TGTGCCAGCAGCCCCGGGACTCACCATGAGCAGTTCTTC

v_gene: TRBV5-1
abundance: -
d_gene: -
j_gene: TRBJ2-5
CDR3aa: CASRRGHPQETQYF
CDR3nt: TGCGCCAGCAGACGAGGACACCCACAAGAGACCCAGTACTTC

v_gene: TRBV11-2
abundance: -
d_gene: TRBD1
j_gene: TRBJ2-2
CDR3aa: CASSFFLLTGTGTGELFF
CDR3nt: TGTGCCAGCAGCTTTTTTTTGCTCACCGGGACAGGCACCGGGGAGCTGTTTTTT